This T cell receptor beta chain was recorded in a study of T cells in Graves' hyperthyroidism and ophthalmopathy (dated by TCRdb to the late 2010s). With regard to the full study: Peripheral blood was collected at initial diagnosis, before any treatment. The 95 to 100 discovery patients were divided at random into training and test sets in a 7:3 ratio. Prospective prediction of ophthalmopathy was tested in an independent validation cohort consisting of roughly 20 hyperthyroidism patients and more than 15 patients who later progressed to ophthalmopathy. According to the paper, TCR Vbeta CDR3 sequencing was carried out on 135 peripheral blood samples, which came from around 43 ophthalmopathy, around 75 hyperthyroidism and approximately 17 progressor patients. After sampling, hyperthyroidism patients received methimazole starting at 30 mg daily, and ophthalmopathy patients received high-dose intravenous methylprednisolone. The study also compared thyroid tissue and blood T-cell repertoires from about six Graves' hyperthyroidism patients. TCR V-J signatures able to tell the groups apart were searched for in a discovery cohort of around 95 patients, of whom roughly 42 had Graves' ophthalmopathy and under 65 had stable Graves' hyperthyroidism.

The TCR beta CDR3 regions were amplified from the RNA transcripts. The TCR CDR3 was subjected to a first round of RT-PCR using the HTBI primer set and the Qiagen OneStep RT-PCR kit. A second multiplex PCR round built the libraries, followed by size selection and purification. Libraries were sequenced paired-end with 100 bp reads on an Illumina HiSeq2000. Under the source paper's analysis protocol: SOAPnuke was used to process the raw data, removing reads that contained adapters or uncalled bases, had a mean Phred below 15, or lacked an exact match to the constant primer or identifier. High-quality paired reads were merged with COPE v1.2.5, and unique nucleotide sequences were defined as clonotypes. Clonotypes were aligned to IMGT TRBV, TRBD and TRBJ reference segments using MiTCR v1.1. The analysis included only V-J combinations with a frequency above 0.0001, which together covered over 98% of the repertoires. A TCS score was defined as the ratio of F50 (clonal expansion) to E x V (chaos), with BLOSUM62-based TCRdist applied between CDR3 peptides within each V-J. Welch's t-statistics and random forest reduced 500 to 650 V-J features to roughly 13, which were used in a naive Bayes classifier (R e1071). The public reads were run again by TCRdb, first through fastp at Q25 and then through MiXCR, and only productive beta chains were kept. Rows merge per CDR3 protein into single entries with the most common DNA and genes. The V and J calls and clone size come from TCRdb's table, not from the authors' own analysis. The sample table lists 500,000 to 650,000 distinct CDR3 sequences, around 15% of them with a count of one. The top ten hold approximately 13% of the sample.

This clonotype was found many times. The specificity of this receptor is unknown. No base quality information exists; no much larger clone differs at one position. Stable Graves' hyperthyroidism was defined as no progression to ophthalmopathy during 18 months of follow-up. The hyperthyroidism patients were between 18 and 65 years old and newly diagnosed, with a disease duration of less than 2 months. The study excluded patients with uncontrolled infections, other autoimmune diseases, pregnancy or lactation. Clinical symptoms, serum thyroxine and TRAb, thyroid ultrasound, and orbital computed tomography formed the basis for the diagnoses. PBMCs were separated from roughly 10 ml of fresh peripheral blood using Ficoll-Paque density gradient centrifugation. Total RNA was extracted with Trizol reagent, and quality was checked on an Agilent 2100 Bioanalyzer. Beyond this particular receptor, the publication reports: In validation, the model predicted progression to ophthalmopathy with approximately 71% sensitivity and 72% to 85% specificity, a median of around six months before onset. A 13 V-J signature model separated ophthalmopathy from stable hyperthyroidism, with approximately 87% sensitivity and just under 84% specificity in cross-validation and 80%/75% in testing. Most expanded thyroid clonotypes (frequency above 0.001) were also detected in blood, a finding suggesting that blood repertoires may reflect thyroid immune responses. No statistical method was used to set the sample size in advance, and investigators knew the group allocation.

For CDR1 and CDR2, the germline V gene lists SNHLY and FYNNEI. The junction shows trimming of 7 bases on V and 3 bases on J, and the gene matches do not reach 8 bases of it. The CDR3, cysteine through phenylalanine, is 14 amino acids long. Only the CDR3 DNA stays, 42 bases, in frame from base 1. This TCR was recovered from a woman aged 35 to 49 with Graves' hyperthyroidism. What was sequenced was blood. The receptor chain draws on TRBV2 and TRBJ2-7, with 8 bases matching TRBD2. The sequenced DNA: TGTGCCAGCAAGACTAGCGCGAGAGTCTACGAGCAGTACTTC. This translates into CASKTSARVYEQYF.